The rows below give T cell receptor beta chains drawn from one sample of a study of shared clonotypes between healthy human individuals. TCRdb's copy holds only in-frame clones and misses some; the assay was immunoSEQ multiplex PCR. This table holds around 1,000,000 clones, approximately 77% found once. The sample consisted of memory CD4+ T cells from PBMCs. The receptors shown here come from a man between 18 and 35 years old in good health. Some clones in this sample may be carry-over from other donors' samples. CDR3s include the opening cysteine and the closing phenylalanine or tryptophan. The order of the fields is D gene, clone size, J gene, V gene, CDR3 protein, CDR3 DNA. The D gene is left open where the match is weak. Size tells how often a clone was seen (once, few, many) or the class of an expanded clone, and some rows leave it out.

d_call: -; clone_size: -; j_call: TRBJ1-5; v_call: TRBV5-6; cdr3_aa: CASSLGPGDPEHF; cdr3_nt: TGTGCCAGCAGCTTGGGTCCCGGAGATCCTGAGCATTTT
d_call: -; clone_size: once; j_call: TRBJ2-1; v_call: TRBV28; cdr3_aa: CASQAGSGGVYNEQFF; cdr3_nt: TGTGCCAGCCAGGCCGGGTCCGGGGGCGTTTACAATGAGCAGTTCTTC
d_call: -; clone_size: -; j_call: TRBJ1-5; v_call: TRBV9; cdr3_aa: CASSQGPSGNQPQHF; cdr3_nt: TGTGCCAGCAGCCAAGGACCCAGCGGCAATCAGCCCCAGCATTTT
d_call: TRBD1; clone_size: -; j_call: TRBJ2-2; v_call: TRBV11-3; cdr3_aa: CASSRETGTNTGELFF; cdr3_nt: TGTGCCAGCAGCCGAGAGACAGGGACGAACACCGGGGAGCTGTTTTTT
d_call: -; clone_size: -; j_call: TRBJ2-3; v_call: TRBV5-6; cdr3_aa: CASSLGESDTQYF; cdr3_nt: TGTGCCAGCAGCTTGGGCGAGTCAGATACGCAGTATTTT
d_call: -; clone_size: once; j_call: TRBJ2-5; v_call: TRBV7-2; cdr3_aa: CASSLAIGWETQYF; cdr3_nt: TGTGCCAGCAGCTTAGCGATAGGGTGGGAGACCCAGTACTTC
d_call: -; clone_size: -; j_call: TRBJ2-2; v_call: TRBV5-1; cdr3_aa: CASSVQAPNTGELFF; cdr3_nt: TGCGCCAGCAGCGTACAGGCTCCGAACACCGGGGAGCTGTTTTTT
d_call: -; clone_size: few; j_call: TRBJ2-3; v_call: TRBV2; cdr3_aa: CASSALWGTGTDTQYF; cdr3_nt: TGTGCCAGCAGTGCCCTGTGGGGAACGGGCACAGATACGCAGTATTTT
d_call: TRBD1; clone_size: -; j_call: TRBJ1-5; v_call: TRBV5-8; cdr3_aa: CASTEANRGLVQPQHF; cdr3_nt: TGTGCCAGCACCGAAGCTAACAGGGGGCTCGTTCAGCCCCAGCATTTT
d_call: TRBD2; clone_size: many; j_call: TRBJ2-5; v_call: TRBV5-8; cdr3_aa: CASSISTSGNQETQYF; cdr3_nt: TGTGCCAGCAGCATTTCGACTAGCGGGAACCAAGAGACCCAGTACTTC
d_call: TRBD2; clone_size: -; j_call: TRBJ2-7; v_call: TRBV10-3; cdr3_aa: CAISEGVSGSGYEQYF; cdr3_nt: TGTGCCATCAGTGAGGGGGTTAGCGGGAGTGGTTACGAGCAGTACTTC
d_call: -; clone_size: -; j_call: TRBJ2-7; v_call: TRBV7-9; cdr3_aa: CASSSAWGPGEQYF; cdr3_nt: TGTGCCAGCAGCTCCGCTTGGGGGCCGGGGGAGCAGTACTTC
d_call: -; clone_size: few; j_call: TRBJ2-1; v_call: TRBV7-9; cdr3_aa: CASSSGTLFSYNEQFF; cdr3_nt: TGTGCCAGCAGCTCGGGGACCCTGTTCTCCTACAATGAGCAGTTCTTC
d_call: -; clone_size: -; j_call: TRBJ2-7; v_call: TRBV7-2; cdr3_aa: CASSLAYQQYF; cdr3_nt: TGTGCCAGCAGCTTAGCTTATCAGCAGTACTTC
d_call: -; clone_size: -; j_call: TRBJ1-3; v_call: TRBV18; cdr3_aa: CASGVPTGGASGNTIYF; cdr3_nt: TGTGCCAGCGGCGTCCCGACCGGGGGGGCCTCTGGAAACACCATATATTTT
d_call: TRBD1; clone_size: -; j_call: TRBJ2-5; v_call: TRBV5-1; cdr3_aa: CASSTGTEVTETQYF; cdr3_nt: TGCGCCAGCAGCACCGGGACAGAAGTTACAGAGACCCAGTACTTC
d_call: TRBD2; clone_size: -; j_call: TRBJ2-1; v_call: TRBV5-1; cdr3_aa: CASSSLAGGNEQFF; cdr3_nt: TGCGCCAGCAGCTCGTTAGCGGGAGGCAATGAGCAGTTCTTC
d_call: TRBD2; clone_size: -; j_call: TRBJ2-7; v_call: TRBV2; cdr3_aa: CASRRTSDGEQYF; cdr3_nt: TGTGCCAGCAGGAGGACTAGTGATGGCGAGCAGTACTTC
d_call: TRBD2; clone_size: -; j_call: TRBJ2-1; v_call: TRBV5-1; cdr3_aa: CASSFLAGGPNEQFF; cdr3_nt: TGCGCCAGCAGCTTTTTAGCGGGAGGGCCGAATGAGCAGTTCTTC
d_call: -; clone_size: -; j_call: TRBJ1-2; v_call: TRBV6-5; cdr3_aa: CASSYSSLGNYGYTF; cdr3_nt: TGTGCCAGCAGTTACTCGAGTTTAGGGAACTATGGCTACACCTTC
d_call: TRBD2; clone_size: -; j_call: TRBJ2-2; v_call: TRBV4-1; cdr3_aa: CASSRLAGSNTGELFF; cdr3_nt: TGCGCCAGCAGCAGACTAGCGGGCTCCAACACCGGGGAGCTGTTTTTT
d_call: -; clone_size: -; j_call: TRBJ1-3; v_call: TRBV5-1; cdr3_aa: CASSSQGTPGNTIYF; cdr3_nt: TGCGCCAGCTCCTCCCAGGGAACCCCTGGAAACACCATATATTTT
d_call: TRBD1; clone_size: -; j_call: TRBJ1-1; v_call: TRBV19; cdr3_aa: CASRLDPGQGPMGTEAFF; cdr3_nt: TGTGCCAGTAGACTTGACCCGGGACAGGGTCCCATGGGGACTGAAGCTTTCTTT
d_call: -; clone_size: -; j_call: TRBJ2-2; v_call: TRBV29-1; cdr3_aa: CSVGTSTNTGELFF; cdr3_nt: TGCAGCGTTGGAACTAGCACGAACACCGGGGAGCTGTTTTTT
d_call: TRBD2; clone_size: -; j_call: TRBJ2-3; v_call: TRBV29-1; cdr3_aa: CSGRAGGPSTDTQYF; cdr3_nt: TGCAGCGGCCGAGCGGGAGGGCCCTCCACAGATACGCAGTATTTT
d_call: -; clone_size: many; j_call: TRBJ2-1; v_call: TRBV6-4; cdr3_aa: CASSEGREYRQFF; cdr3_nt: TGTGCCAGCAGTGAGGGCAGGGAGTACCGGCAGTTCTTC
d_call: TRBD2; clone_size: -; j_call: TRBJ2-2; v_call: TRBV7-3; cdr3_aa: CASSLGVARGRGTGELFF; cdr3_nt: TGTGCCAGCAGCTTAGGAGTGGCTCGTGGGAGGGGAACCGGGGAGCTGTTTTTT
d_call: TRBD2; clone_size: -; j_call: TRBJ2-3; v_call: TRBV7-2; cdr3_aa: CASSVLAGRTDTQYF; cdr3_nt: TGTGCCAGCAGCGTACTAGCGGGCCGTACAGATACGCAGTATTTT
d_call: TRBD2; clone_size: once; j_call: TRBJ2-7; v_call: TRBV18; cdr3_aa: CASSPSGTTYEQYF; cdr3_nt: TGTGCCAGCTCACCTAGCGGGACTACTTACGAGCAGTACTTC
d_call: TRBD1; clone_size: -; j_call: TRBJ2-3; v_call: TRBV2; cdr3_aa: CASTEQGALATDTQYF; cdr3_nt: TGTGCCAGCACAGAACAGGGGGCGCTAGCCACAGATACGCAGTATTTT
d_call: -; clone_size: -; j_call: TRBJ1-1; v_call: TRBV29-1; cdr3_aa: CSVGQFGTEAFF; cdr3_nt: TGCAGCGTCGGCCAGTTCGGCACTGAAGCTTTCTTT
d_call: TRBD2; clone_size: -; j_call: TRBJ2-3; v_call: TRBV4-2; cdr3_aa: CASSQEPSGSTDTQYF; cdr3_nt: TGTGCCAGCAGCCAAGAGCCTAGCGGGAGCACAGATACGCAGTATTTT
d_call: TRBD2; clone_size: -; j_call: TRBJ2-3; v_call: TRBV30; cdr3_aa: CAWSGLAAVTDTQYF; cdr3_nt: TGTGCCTGGAGTGGACTAGCGGCAGTCACAGATACGCAGTATTTT
d_call: -; clone_size: -; j_call: TRBJ2-1; v_call: TRBV5-1; cdr3_aa: CASSPGGNSYNEQFF; cdr3_nt: TGCGCCAGCAGCCCAGGAGGGAACTCCTACAATGAGCAGTTCTTC
d_call: -; clone_size: -; j_call: TRBJ2-1; v_call: TRBV7-9; cdr3_aa: CASRPGNSAHNEQFF; cdr3_nt: TGTGCCAGCAGGCCGGGAAATAGCGCACACAATGAGCAGTTCTTC
d_call: -; clone_size: -; j_call: TRBJ2-1; v_call: TRBV7-8; cdr3_aa: CASRLASEQFF; cdr3_nt: TGTGCCAGCCGCCTGGCTTCCGAGCAGTTCTTC
d_call: -; clone_size: -; j_call: TRBJ2-1; v_call: TRBV29-1; cdr3_aa: CSVGKGPSSYNEQFF; cdr3_nt: TGCAGCGTGGGGAAGGGACCTAGCTCCTACAATGAGCAGTTCTTC
d_call: -; clone_size: -; j_call: TRBJ1-2; v_call: TRBV6-5; cdr3_aa: CASSGSNYGYTF; cdr3_nt: TGTGCCAGCAGTGGCAGTAACTATGGCTACACCTTC
d_call: TRBD1; clone_size: -; j_call: TRBJ2-7; v_call: TRBV19; cdr3_aa: CASSSRDRGNYEQYF; cdr3_nt: TGTGCCAGTAGTTCCCGGGACAGGGGTAACTACGAGCAGTACTTC
d_call: -; clone_size: -; j_call: TRBJ1-1; v_call: TRBV7-2; cdr3_aa: CASSTGHPGVGEAFF; cdr3_nt: TGTGCCAGCAGCACAGGACACCCTGGGGTAGGTGAAGCTTTCTTT
d_call: -; clone_size: -; j_call: TRBJ2-2; v_call: TRBV18; cdr3_aa: CASSLNPGGELFF; cdr3_nt: TGTGCCAGCTCACTGAACCCGGGCGGGGAGCTGTTTTTT
d_call: TRBD2; clone_size: -; j_call: TRBJ2-1; v_call: TRBV7-2; cdr3_aa: CASSVQTSGYNEQFF; cdr3_nt: TGTGCCAGCAGCGTCCAGACTAGCGGTTACAATGAGCAGTTCTTC
d_call: -; clone_size: few; j_call: TRBJ2-7; v_call: TRBV6-1; cdr3_aa: CASSEGPSSYEQYF; cdr3_nt: TGTGCCAGCAGTGAAGGTCCGAGCTCCTACGAGCAGTACTTC